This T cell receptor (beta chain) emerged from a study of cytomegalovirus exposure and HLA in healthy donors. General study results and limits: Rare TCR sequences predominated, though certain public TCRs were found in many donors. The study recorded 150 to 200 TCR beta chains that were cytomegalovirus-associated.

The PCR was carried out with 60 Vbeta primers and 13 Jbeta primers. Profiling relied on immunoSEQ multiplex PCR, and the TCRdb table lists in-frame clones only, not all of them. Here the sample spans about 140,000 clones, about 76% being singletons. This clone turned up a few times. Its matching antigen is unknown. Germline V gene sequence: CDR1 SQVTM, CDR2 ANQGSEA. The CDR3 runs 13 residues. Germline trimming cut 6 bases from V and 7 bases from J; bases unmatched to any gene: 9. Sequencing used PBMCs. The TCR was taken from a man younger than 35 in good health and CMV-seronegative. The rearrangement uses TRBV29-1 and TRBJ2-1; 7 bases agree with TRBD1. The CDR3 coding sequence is TGCAGCGTCGGTAGGACAGGCCAGAATGAGCAGTTCTTC. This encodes CSVGRTGQNEQFF.